The rows below give T cell receptor beta chains drawn from one sample of a study of response to subunit inactivated influenza vaccine. Each CDR3 protein is one row after TCRdb ran MiXCR on the RT-PCR reads. Of hundreds of thousands of distinct CDR3 sequences listed, around 15% are singletons. Sequenced material: PBMCs from blood, taken 14 to 15 days before vaccination. These receptors all stem from a man aged 45-65 years who received an inactivated influenza vaccine. The CDR3 runs from the conserved cysteine through the conserved F or W. Each record gives: J gene, V gene, CDR3 protein.

TRBJ2-1 | TRBV10-3 | CAISEGTRSYNEQFF
TRBJ1-1 | TRBV20-1 | CSARAVQLNTEAFF
TRBJ2-2 | TRBV2 | CASSEALSGRANTGELFF
TRBJ1-5 | TRBV12-3/TRBV12-4 | CASSFGLQGRQPQHF
TRBJ2-1 | TRBV9 | CASSVRRETPQENSYNEQFF
TRBJ2-3 | TRBV5-1 | CASSNRGDSTDTQYF
TRBJ1-1 | TRBV6-1 | CASSEALRGEAFF
TRBJ2-2 | TRBV15 | CATRHGTNGTGELFF
TRBJ2-3 | TRBV10-3 | CAIGSGTSTDTQYF
TRBJ2-5 | TRBV27 | CASKGDVSETQYF
TRBJ1-1 | TRBV7-8 | CASSLVRRALGTEAFF
TRBJ2-6 | TRBV29-1 | CSTAEGSSGANVLTF
TRBJ2-5 | TRBV28 | CASSYPRRGQETQYF
TRBJ1-5 | TRBV7-2 | CASSLGRQNQPQHF
TRBJ2-5 | TRBV5-1 | CASSLMGSEETQYF
TRBJ2-1 | TRBV4-2 | CASSRGTSQNEQFF
TRBJ2-7 | TRBV30 | CAWSQSGAPYEQYF
TRBJ2-7 | TRBV6-5 | CASSYSAFGTGSYEQYF
TRBJ2-5 | TRBV7-2 | CASSWRGGEETQYF
TRBJ2-1 | TRBV14 | CASSQDYDNEQFF
TRBJ1-6 | TRBV18 | CASSPGVGGNSPLHF
TRBJ1-4 | TRBV12-3/TRBV12-4 | CASSLGGINNEKLFF
TRBJ2-1 | TRBV6-5 | CASSYTGWGEQFF
TRBJ2-3 | TRBV20-1 | CSAKLAGDRGRSDTQYF
TRBJ2-5 | TRBV24-1 | CATSGRHSRETQYF
TRBJ2-1 | TRBV7-9 | CASTPDRDPYNEQFF
TRBJ2-3 | TRBV3-1 | CASSHRRGNTDTQYF
TRBJ2-1 | TRBV4-3 | CASSHYLAGGFNEQFF
TRBJ1-1 | TRBV11-2 | CASSLFLEAAFF
TRBJ2-5 | TRBV12-3/TRBV12-4 | CASSFRLAGGLGETQYF
TRBJ2-7 | TRBV20-1 | CSARRAVYEQYF